This T cell receptor beta chain was retrieved from a study of shared clonotypes between healthy human individuals. The table came from immunoSEQ multiplex PCR; TCRdb's copy has only in-frame clones and leaves some out. The sample consists of hundreds of thousands of clones, approximately 79% of them appearing once. On this clone: Antigen specificity is unknown.

The germline CDR1 and CDR2 sequences are LNHDA and SQIVND (reference sequence). V was clipped by 7 bases and J by 2 bases; unmatched bases: 5. The CDR3 totals 14 residues. Study-level findings and limits: When naive CD4 clonotypes were compared across four donors, about 4.8% were shared.

Specimen: memory CD4+ T cells sorted from blood. Noted subset: CD45RA-negative fraction. The receptor was isolated from a woman younger than 45 in good health. The rearrangement uses TRBV19 and TRBJ2-3; 8 nucleotides line up with TRBD2. The CDR3 is CASKFSGITDTQYF. Here the CDR3 DNA reads TGTGCCAGTAAGTTTAGCGGGATCACAGATACGCAGTATTTT.